This T cell receptor beta chain was sequenced for a study of CD8 T cells in Susac syndrome. Roughly 0.5 to 1 ug RNA was reverse transcribed with random hexamers. Amplification of the TCR beta CDR3 was carried out by immunoSEQ multiplex PCR, which spanned a total of 54 Vbeta and 13 Jbeta segments. From the immunoSEQ multiplex PCR reads, TCRdb called clonotypes with MiXCR, one entry per CDR3 protein. This repertoire shows about 66,000 distinct CDR3 sequences, 90% to 95% found once; its top ten account for under 0.6%. Germline V lookup: CDR1 SGHRS, CDR2 YFSETQ. Trimming removed 4 bases at V and 6 bases at J, with 7 bases between. This CDR3 has 12 amino acids. Negative isolation yielded CD4+ and CD8+ T cells, and FACS enriched TEMRA cells.

This sequence was found in a human donor with multiple sclerosis. The V gene is TRBV5-1, the J gene TRBJ2-2; D uncertain. What was sequenced was CD8+ T cells from PBMCs. This CDR3 is CASSVKAGELFF. In nucleotides, the CDR3 is TGCGCCAGCAGCGTGAAGGCCGGGGAGCTGTTTTTT.